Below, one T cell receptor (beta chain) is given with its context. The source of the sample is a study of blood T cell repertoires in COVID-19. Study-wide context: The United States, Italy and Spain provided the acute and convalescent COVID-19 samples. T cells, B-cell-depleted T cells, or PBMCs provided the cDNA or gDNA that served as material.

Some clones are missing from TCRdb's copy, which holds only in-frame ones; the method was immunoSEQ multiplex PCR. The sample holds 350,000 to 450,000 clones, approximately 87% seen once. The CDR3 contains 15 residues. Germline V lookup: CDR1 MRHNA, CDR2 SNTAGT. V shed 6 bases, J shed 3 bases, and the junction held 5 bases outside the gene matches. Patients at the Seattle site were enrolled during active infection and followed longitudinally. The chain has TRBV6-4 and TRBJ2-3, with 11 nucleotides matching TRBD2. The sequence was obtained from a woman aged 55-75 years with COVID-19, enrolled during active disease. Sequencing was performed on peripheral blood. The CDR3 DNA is TGTGCCAGCAGCCTACTAGCGGGGGAGACAGATACGCAGTATTTT. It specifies CASSLLAGETDTQYF.